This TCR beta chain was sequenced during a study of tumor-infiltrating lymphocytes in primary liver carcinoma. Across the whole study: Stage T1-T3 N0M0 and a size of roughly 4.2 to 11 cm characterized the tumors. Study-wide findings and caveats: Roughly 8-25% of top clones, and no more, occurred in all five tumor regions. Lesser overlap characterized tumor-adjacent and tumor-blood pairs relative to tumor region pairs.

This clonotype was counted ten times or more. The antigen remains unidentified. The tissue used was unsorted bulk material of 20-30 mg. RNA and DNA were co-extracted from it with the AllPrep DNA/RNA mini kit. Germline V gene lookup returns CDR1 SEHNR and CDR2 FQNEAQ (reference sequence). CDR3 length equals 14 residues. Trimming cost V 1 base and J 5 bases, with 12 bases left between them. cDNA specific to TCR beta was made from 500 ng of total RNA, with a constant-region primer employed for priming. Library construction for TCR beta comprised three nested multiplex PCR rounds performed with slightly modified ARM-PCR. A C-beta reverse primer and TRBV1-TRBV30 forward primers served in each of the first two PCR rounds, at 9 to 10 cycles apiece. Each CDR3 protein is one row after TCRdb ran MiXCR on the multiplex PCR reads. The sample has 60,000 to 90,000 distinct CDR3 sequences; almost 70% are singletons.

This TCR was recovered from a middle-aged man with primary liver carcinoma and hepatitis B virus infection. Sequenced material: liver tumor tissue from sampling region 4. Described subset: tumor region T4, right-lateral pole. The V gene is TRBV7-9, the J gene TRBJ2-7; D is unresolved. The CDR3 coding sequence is TGTGCCAGCAGCTTAGGCCGAGAGAGAGACGAGCAGTACTTC. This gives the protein CASSLGRERDEQYF.